This T cell receptor beta chain stems from a study of graft-versus-host responses after intestinal transplantation. Using immunoSEQ multiplex PCR, the repertoire was profiled, and TCRdb retains in-frame clones only, with some absent. The top ten clones hold roughly 1.3% of a sample with more than 60,000 clones, roughly 88% of them seen once. The V end lost 1 base, the J end lost 0 bases, and 13 bases lay between the germline ends. The V gene's germline CDR1 is SGHAT and CDR2 FQNNGV. The CDR3 has 18 amino acids. Worth noting for this clone: No antigen is known for it.

The source of this sequence is a human donor who received an intestinal transplant. The rearrangement links TRBV11-2 to TRBJ1-6; a weak D match, TRBD1 (5 bases). The sample consisted of unstimulated CD8+ T cells sorted from spleen or lymph node cells, taken before intestinal transplant. CDR3 protein: CASSLGFGARSYNSPLHF. The CDR3 DNA sequence: TGTGCCAGCAGCTTAGGGTTTGGGGCGCGCTCCTATAATTCACCCCTCCACTTT. The full variable domain, completed using reference TRBV11-2 and TRBJ1-6, is EAGVAQSPRYKIIEKRQSVAFWCNPISGHATLYWYQQILGQGPKLLIQFQNNGVVDDSQLPKDRFSAERLKGVDSTLKIQPAKLEDSAVYLCASSLGFGARSYNSPLHFGNGTRLTVT.